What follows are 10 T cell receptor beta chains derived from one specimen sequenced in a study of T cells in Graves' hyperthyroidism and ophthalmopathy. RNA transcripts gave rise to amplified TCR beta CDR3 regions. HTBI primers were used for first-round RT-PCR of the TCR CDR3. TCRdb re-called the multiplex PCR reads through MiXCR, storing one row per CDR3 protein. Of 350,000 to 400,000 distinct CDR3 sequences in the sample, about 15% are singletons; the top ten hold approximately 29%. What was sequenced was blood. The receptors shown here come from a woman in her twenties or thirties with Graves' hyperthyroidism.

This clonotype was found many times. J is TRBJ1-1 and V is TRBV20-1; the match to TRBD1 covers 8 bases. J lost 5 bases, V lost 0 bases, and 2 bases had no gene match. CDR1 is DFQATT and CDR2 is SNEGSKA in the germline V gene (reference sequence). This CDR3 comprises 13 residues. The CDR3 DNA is TGCAGTGCTAGAGAAGGACAGGGAACTGAAGCTTTCTTT. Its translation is CSAREGQGTEAFF.

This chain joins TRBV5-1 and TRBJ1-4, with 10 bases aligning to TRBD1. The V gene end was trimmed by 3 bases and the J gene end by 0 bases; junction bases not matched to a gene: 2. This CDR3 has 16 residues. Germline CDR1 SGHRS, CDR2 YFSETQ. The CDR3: CASSSGQGATNEKLFF. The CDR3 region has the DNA TGCGCCAGCAGCTCCGGACAGGGGGCAACTAATGAAAAACTGTTTTTT.

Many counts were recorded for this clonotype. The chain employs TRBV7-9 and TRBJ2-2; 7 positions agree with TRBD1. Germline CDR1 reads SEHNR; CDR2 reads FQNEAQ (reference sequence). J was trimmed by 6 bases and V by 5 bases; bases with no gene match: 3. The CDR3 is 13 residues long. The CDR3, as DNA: TGTGCCAGCAGCGCACAGGGGTCCGGGGAGCTGTTTTTT. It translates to CASSAQGSGELFF.

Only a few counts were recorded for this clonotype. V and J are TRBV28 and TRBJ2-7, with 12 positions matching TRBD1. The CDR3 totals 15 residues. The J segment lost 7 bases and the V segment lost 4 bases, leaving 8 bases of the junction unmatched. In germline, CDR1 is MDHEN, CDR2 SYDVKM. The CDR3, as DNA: TGTGCCAGCAGTTCGACCGGGACAGGGGGCGAAGAGCAGTACTTC. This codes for CASSSTGTGGEEQYF.

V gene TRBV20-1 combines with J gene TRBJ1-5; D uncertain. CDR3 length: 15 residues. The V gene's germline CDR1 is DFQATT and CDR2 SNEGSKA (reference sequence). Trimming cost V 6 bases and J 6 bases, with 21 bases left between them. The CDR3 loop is CSAKYPWGEAQPQHF. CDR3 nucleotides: TGCAGTGCCAAGTACCCGTGGGGAGAGGCTCAGCCCCAGCATTTT.

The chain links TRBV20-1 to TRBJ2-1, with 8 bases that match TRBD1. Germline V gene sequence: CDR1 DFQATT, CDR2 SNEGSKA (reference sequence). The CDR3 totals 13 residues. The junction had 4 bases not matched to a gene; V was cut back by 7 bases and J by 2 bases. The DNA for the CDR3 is TGCAGTGGCGGGACAGGCGCCTACAATGAGCAGTTCTTC. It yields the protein CSGGTGAYNEQFF.

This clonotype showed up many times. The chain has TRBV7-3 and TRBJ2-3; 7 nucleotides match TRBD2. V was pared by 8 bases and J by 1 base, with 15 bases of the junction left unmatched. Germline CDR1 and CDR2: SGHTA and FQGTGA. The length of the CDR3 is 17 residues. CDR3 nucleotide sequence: TGTGCCAGCTCCAAAGGCGCGGGAGTCTTGGGCACAGATACGCAGTATTTT. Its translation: CASSKGAGVLGTDTQYF.

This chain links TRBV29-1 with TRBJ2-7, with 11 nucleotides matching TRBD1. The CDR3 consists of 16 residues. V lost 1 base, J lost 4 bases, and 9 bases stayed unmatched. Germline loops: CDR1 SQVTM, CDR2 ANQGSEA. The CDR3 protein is CSVEVTGQGARYEQYF. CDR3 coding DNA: TGCAGCGTTGAAGTAACCGGACAGGGGGCAAGGTACGAGCAGTACTTC.

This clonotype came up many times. The CDR3 DNA is TGTGCCAGCAGCATCGGGACTAGCGGACCGAGCTCCTACAATGAGCAGTTCTTC. Translation gives CASSIGTSGPSSYNEQFF. The V call is TRBV11-2, the J call TRBJ2-1; 11 nucleotides match TRBD2. With V trimmed by 5 bases and J by 0 bases, 9 bases remained unmatched. The CDR3 contains 18 residues. The germline CDR1 and CDR2 sequences are SGHAT and FQNNGV.

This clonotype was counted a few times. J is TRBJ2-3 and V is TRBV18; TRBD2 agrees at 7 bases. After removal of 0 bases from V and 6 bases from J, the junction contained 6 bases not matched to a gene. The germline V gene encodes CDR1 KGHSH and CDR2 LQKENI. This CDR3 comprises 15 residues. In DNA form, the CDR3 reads TGTGCCAGCTCACCACCTTCCCTGGGGGGGGATACGCAGTATTTT. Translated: CASSPPSLGGDTQYF.